These 20 T cell receptor beta chains were all obtained from the same sample, sequenced in a study of early T cells in non-severe SARS-CoV-2 infection. TCRdb recomputed calls from the 5' RACE reads with MiXCR, one row per CDR3 protein. The data contain around 57,000 distinct CDR3 sequences, approximately 12% of them singletons. Material: whole blood. The receptors were sampled from an adult who was a healthcare worker with PCR-confirmed SARS-CoV-2 infection or an uninfected control (not recorded which).

This sequence joins TRBV12-3 or TRBV12-4 and TRBJ2-2, with 13 bases aligning to TRBD2. The CDR3 runs to 15 residues. V trimming: 6 bases; J trimming: 6 bases; junction bases outside the gene matches: 4. This chain's CDR3 is CASSRLAGGPGELFF. The DNA for the CDR3 is TGTGCCAGCAGCCGACTAGCGGGGGGCCCCGGGGAGCTGTTTTTT.

This clonotype was found a few times. Here the CDR3 reads CASIKQSTGELFF. The DNA of the CDR3 is TGTGCCAGTATTAAGCAATCCACCGGGGAGCTGTTTTTT. The V call is TRBV19, the J call TRBJ2-2; D gene uncertain. This CDR3 is built from 13 residues. Trimming cost V 7 bases and J 4 bases, with 10 bases left between them. The germline CDR1 and CDR2 sequences are LNHDA and SQIVND (reference sequence).

This clonotype was seen at least ten times. This chain connects TRBV5-8 to TRBJ1-3, with D perhaps matching TRBD1 (5 bases). CDR3 length: 15 residues. The V end was cut by 4 bases, the J end by 0 bases, with 11 bases between. In germline, CDR1 is SGHTS, CDR2 YDEGEE. CDR3 residues: CASSLETDSGNTIYF. As DNA, the CDR3 is TGTGCCAGCAGCCTAGAGACAGACTCTGGAAACACCATATATTTT.

This clonotype was recorded many times. This chain joins TRBV9 and TRBJ1-1, with 7 bases that match TRBD1. V was clipped by 3 bases and J by 4 bases; unmatched bases: 3. Per germline, CDR1 SGDLS and CDR2 YYNGEE. The CDR3 covers 13 residues. The CDR3 sequence is CASSAGQSTEAFF. The CDR3 nucleotides read TGTGCCAGCAGCGCGGGACAGAGCACTGAAGCTTTCTTT.

This clonotype has a count of ten or more. The rearrangement uses TRBV9 and TRBJ1-1; D is undetermined. The CDR3 is made up of 14 amino acids. Germline V CDR1 and CDR2: SGDLS, YYNGEE. Trimming shortened V by 0 bases and J by 2 bases, and 8 bases separated the two germline ends. The CDR3 loop reads CASSVGGFNTEAFF. Written as DNA, the CDR3 is TGTGCCAGCAGCGTAGGAGGGTTTAACACTGAAGCTTTCTTT.

A few counts support this clonotype. The V gene is TRBV3-1, the J gene TRBJ2-1, with a possible D match to TRBD1 (6 bases). V lost 4 bases and J lost 5, with 24 bases in between. The CDR3 contains 18 residues. CDR1 LGHDT and CDR2 YNNKEL come from the germline V gene (reference sequence). CDR3 coding DNA: TGTGCCAGCAGCCCCCCGCTCGGCTGGGGGCTTTCCCACAATGAGCAGTTCTTC. It translates to CASSPPLGWGLSHNEQFF.

The V gene is TRBV29-1, the J gene TRBJ2-1; 12 positions match TRBD2. The J segment lost 1 base and the V segment lost 7 bases, leaving 5 bases of the junction unmatched. The CDR3 is made up of 15 amino acids. Germline CDR1 reads SQVTM; CDR2 reads ANQGSEA. The CDR3 is CSGMTSGSSYNEQFF. CDR3 sequence (DNA): TGCAGCGGGATGACTAGCGGGAGTTCCTACAATGAGCAGTTCTTC.

This clonotype showed up just a few times. J is TRBJ2-2 and V is TRBV19; weak D call: TRBD1 (6 bases). This CDR3 is built from 13 residues. The germline CDR1 and CDR2 sequences are LNHDA and SQIVND (reference sequence). V lost 4 bases, J lost 5 bases, and 8 bases lay in between. CDR3 nucleotide sequence: TGTGCCAGTAGTACCCAGGGGACCGGGGAGCTGTTTTTT. This codes for CASSTQGTGELFF. The entire variable domain, with the rest obtained from reference TRBV19 and TRBJ2-2, is as follows: DGGITQSPKYLFRKEGQNVTLSCEQNLNHDAMYWYRQDPGQGLRLIYYSQIVNDFQKGDIAEGYSVSREKKESFPLTVTSAQKNPTAFYLCASSTQGTGELFFGEGSRLTVL.

In this sample, this clonotype turned up a few times. This sequence joins TRBV12-3 or TRBV12-4 and TRBJ2-7; D uncertain. The CDR3 is 14 amino acids. Between the trimmed V and J ends, which lost 0 bases and 2 bases, there was a span of 8 bases. The CDR3 sequence: CASSLAAGAYEQYF. The DNA for the CDR3 is TGTGCCAGCAGTTTAGCGGCAGGAGCCTACGAGCAGTACTTC.

Many counts were recorded for this clonotype. The genes are TRBV29-1 and TRBJ1-1, with D possibly TRBD1 on 5 matching bases. Trimming shortened V by 7 bases and J by 0 bases, and 6 bases separated the two germline ends. The CDR3 runs to 11 residues. Germline CDR1 SQVTM, CDR2 ANQGSEA. This CDR3 is CSGGVNTEAFF. In nucleotides, the CDR3 is TGCAGCGGAGGGGTGAACACTGAAGCTTTCTTT. The full variable domain, completed using reference TRBV29-1 and TRBJ1-1, is SAVISQKPSRDICQRGTSLTIQCQVDSQVTMMFWYRQQPGQSLTLIATANQGSEATYESGFVIDKFPISRPNLTFSTLTVSNMSPEDSSIYLCSGGVNTEAFFGQGTRLTVV.

This clonotype was counted at least ten times. CDR3 bases: TGCAGTGCTAGGGGGCTATGGACAGACCTTAGCAATCAGCCCCAGCATTTT. Residues: CSARGLWTDLSNQPQHF. The chain links TRBV20-1 to TRBJ1-5, with D maybe TRBD1 (6 bases). The germline V and J ends were trimmed by 3 bases and 0 bases, with 18 bases remaining between them. The CDR3 is made up of 17 amino acids. CDR1 and CDR2 (germline): DFQATT, SNEGSKA (reference sequence).

This clonotype was seen at least ten times. The rearrangement joins TRBV5-4 to TRBJ2-4; D not resolved. The CDR3 has 13 amino acids. The germline gives CDR1 SGHNT, CDR2 YYREEE (reference sequence). Trimming cost V 10 bases and J 8 bases, with 19 bases left between them. CDR3 DNA: TGTGCCTCCTTAGGAGAAATGGACCACATTCAGTACTTC. The encoded protein is CASLGEMDHIQYF.

The genes are TRBV20-1 and TRBJ1-5; the match to TRBD1 covers 8 bases. V lost 0 bases to trimming and J lost 4 bases; unmatched junction nucleotides: 5. Germline loops: CDR1 DFQATT, CDR2 SNEGSKA (reference sequence). The CDR3 extends over 15 amino acids. Written as DNA, the CDR3 is TGCAGTGCTAGAGATAGGAGACAGGGGAATCAGCCCCAGCATTTT. It translates to CSARDRRQGNQPQHF.

The chain carries TRBV5-4 and TRBJ2-5; D is undetermined. The CDR3 extends over 13 amino acids. Germline lookup yields CDR1 SGHNT and CDR2 YYREEE (reference sequence). Trimming took off 3 bases at V and 2 bases at J, with 8 bases between the two ends. The CDR3 DNA reads as TGTGCCAGCAGCTGGACCCGACAAGAGACCCAGTACTTC. This sequence encodes CASSWTRQETQYF.

This clonotype occurred many times. V usage is TRBV28 and J usage is TRBJ2-5; unclear D gene. V lost 7 bases and J lost 5, with 11 bases in between. Germline V gene data show CDR1 as MDHEN and CDR2 as SYDVKM. The CDR3 covers 12 residues. CDR3 sequence: CASTNEAETQYF. DNA of the CDR3: TGTGCCAGCACTAATGAGGCGGAGACCCAGTACTTC. Supplemented by reference TRBV28 and TRBJ2-5, the full variable domain reads DVKVTQSSRYLVKRTGEKVFLECVQDMDHENMFWYRQDPGLGLRLIYFSYDVKMKEKGDIPEGYSVSREKKERFSLILESASTNQTSMYLCASTNEAETQYFGPGTRLLVL.

This clonotype was recorded a few times. The chain is built from TRBV11-2 and TRBJ2-7, with TRBD2 matching over 12 bases. Germline CDR1 and CDR2: SGHAT and FQNNGV. This CDR3 is built from 15 residues. Trimming cost V 4 bases and J 2 bases; bases outside gene matches: 3. CDR3 in DNA: TGTGCCAGCAGCTCGTGGACTAGCGGGACCTACGAGCAGTACTTC. This encodes CASSSWTSGTYEQYF.

The sample holds many counts of this clonotype. The chain is built from TRBV7-6 and TRBJ1-6; D remains unclear. CDR1 and CDR2 (germline): SGHVS, FNYEAQ. This CDR3 contains 15 residues. V shed 4 bases and J shed 8 bases, with 15 bases lying between them. The CDR3 DNA reads TGTGCCAGCAGCTCCCGGAGGGCAGGCGATTCACCCCTCCACTTT. This encodes CASSSRRAGDSPLHF.

This clonotype appeared many times. The V and J genes are TRBV18 and TRBJ2-2; TRBD2 matches at 10 bases. The V segment lost 2 bases and the J segment 4 bases; nucleotides outside the gene matches: 7. The CDR3 has 17 amino acids. From germline, CDR1 is KGHSH and CDR2 LQKENI. In DNA form, the CDR3 reads TGTGCCAGCTCACCAGCGAGGACTAGCGGCGGCACCGGGGAGCTGTTTTTT. Amino acid sequence: CASSPARTSGGTGELFF.

This clonotype has ten or more counts. The V gene is TRBV5-5, the J gene TRBJ1-1; possible D gene TRBD1, 5 bases. The germline V gene has CDR1 SGHKS and CDR2 YYEKEE (reference sequence). V lost 6 bases and J 0 bases, leaving 9 bases between the germline ends. The CDR3 covers 13 residues. The CDR3 nucleotides are TGTGCCAGCAACCCGACAGTGAACACTGAAGCTTTCTTT. Its translation is CASNPTVNTEAFF.

This sequence joins TRBV9 and TRBJ1-1; TRBD1 aligns across 8 bases. V lost 0 bases and J lost 4; bases outside the gene matches: 5. This CDR3 is built from 15 residues. The germline gives CDR1 SGDLS, CDR2 YYNGEE. Written as DNA, the CDR3 is TGTGCCAGCAGCGTAGTTTCGGGGACAGGCACTGAAGCTTTCTTT. Residues: CASSVVSGTGTEAFF.